This passage covers 21 T cell receptor beta chains from one sample sequenced in a study of blood T cell repertoires in COVID-19. Assay used: immunoSEQ multiplex PCR; TCRdb lists only in-frame clones, some missing. The data contain more than 40,000 clones, 70% to 85% of them singletons. Sequenced material: peripheral blood. These receptors originate from a man between 50 and 59 years old with acute or convalescent COVID-19.

V usage is TRBV11-3 and J usage is TRBJ2-1; TRBD2 agrees at 12 bases. Unmatched junction bases numbered 6, after V lost 5 bases and J lost 4 bases. Germline CDR1 SGHNT, CDR2 YENEEA. The CDR3 sequence is 16 residues long. Written as DNA, the CDR3 is TGTGCCAGCAGCACCTCAGGGACTAGCGGGTACAATGAGCAGTTCTTC. The encoded protein is CASSTSGTSGYNEQFF.

The count of this clone is one. The chain is built from TRBV2 and TRBJ2-3; D is possibly TRBD1 (6 bases). This CDR3 spans 15 amino acids. Germline CDR1 SNHLY, CDR2 FYNNEI. The germline V and J ends were trimmed by 6 bases and 0 bases, with 13 bases remaining between them. The CDR3 spells CASRETGSSTDTQYF. CDR3 sequence (DNA): TGTGCCAGCAGAGAAACAGGGTCGAGCACAGATACGCAGTATTTT.

The gene calls are TRBV9 and TRBJ2-7; TRBD1 matches 8 bases. The CDR3 length is 12 residues. The V and J ends lost 5 bases and 7 bases, in that order; junction bases with no gene match: 5. CDR1 and CDR2 (germline): SGDLS, YYNGEE. For the CDR3, the DNA is TGTGCCAGCAGAGGACAGGGCCAGGAGCAGTACTTC. Its translation: CASRGQGQEQYF. Complete variable domain (other parts from reference TRBV9 and TRBJ2-7): DSGVTQTPKHLITATGQRVTLRCSPRSGDLSVYWYQQSLDQGLQFLIQYYNGEERAKGNILERFSAQQFPDLHSELNLSSLELGDSALYFCASRGQGQEQYFGPGTRLTVT.

The chain links TRBV7-2 to TRBJ2-1, with 10 bases that match TRBD2. Germline trimming cut 6 bases from V and 7 bases from J; bases unmatched to any gene: 6. CDR3 length: 14 residues. In germline, CDR1 is SGHTA, CDR2 FQGNSA. The CDR3 DNA is TGTGCCAGCAGGGATCTAGCGGGAGTGAATGAGCAGTTCTTC. Protein: CASRDLAGVNEQFF.

This chain uses TRBV24-1 with TRBJ2-2; TRBD2 matches at 12 bases. The CDR3 has 19 residues. V lost 10 bases, J lost 5 bases, and 19 bases stayed unmatched. Germline values: CDR1 KGHDR, CDR2 SFDVKD. CDR3 residues: CATSHPLSSGRAGTGELFF. DNA for the CDR3: TGTGCCACATCTCACCCCCTCTCTAGCGGGAGGGCTGGGACCGGGGAGCTGTTTTTT.

The gene calls are TRBV7-2 and TRBJ2-7; 8 nucleotides match TRBD2. The CDR3 loop spans 14 amino acids. Germline CDR1 reads SGHTA; CDR2 reads FQGNSA. The V segment lost 3 bases and the J segment 6 bases; nucleotides outside the gene matches: 7. The chain's CDR3 is CASSFSGGPLEQYF. CDR3 coding DNA: TGTGCCAGCAGCTTTTCGGGAGGGCCCCTCGAGCAGTACTTC. The variable domain in full, completed from reference TRBV7-2 and TRBJ2-7, reads GAGVSQSPSNKVTEKGKDVELRCDPISGHTALYWYRQSLGQGLEFLIYFQGNSAPDKSGLPSDRFSAERTGGSVSTLTIQRTQQEDSAVYLCASSFSGGPLEQYFGPGTRLTVT.

The gene calls are TRBV5-1 and TRBJ1-4; TRBD1 agrees at 11 bases. V lost 4 bases and J lost 8; bases outside the gene matches: 4. The germline V gene encodes CDR1 SGHRS and CDR2 YFSETQ. The length of the CDR3 is 14 residues. The CDR3 spells CASSGGQGEEKLFF. The CDR3 nucleotides read TGCGCCAGCAGCGGGGGACAGGGGGAAGAAAAACTGTTTTTT.

This clone was seen a single time. The J gene is TRBJ1-5, the V gene TRBV7-8; D is possibly TRBD1 (5 bases). The CDR3 is 16 residues long. From germline, CDR1 is SGHVS and CDR2 FQNEAQ. Deletions cut 2 bases from V and 5 bases from J, with 16 bases between. CDR3 coding DNA: TGTGCCAGCAGCTTAACCGGTGCCCAGGGTGATCAGCCCCAGCATTTT. Amino acid sequence: CASSLTGAQGDQPQHF.

This chain uses TRBV5-1 with TRBJ1-2; 10 nucleotides agree with TRBD1. This CDR3 comprises 15 residues. Germline-derived CDR1 and CDR2 are SGHRS and YFSETQ. Unmatched junction bases numbered 6, after V lost 3 bases and J lost 4 bases. The CDR3 protein is CASSWETGGGYGYTF. DNA of the CDR3: TGCGCCAGCAGCTGGGAGACAGGGGGCGGCTATGGCTACACCTTC.

J is TRBJ2-7 and V is TRBV27; a weak D match, TRBD1 (5 bases). The CDR3 sequence is 13 residues long. V was pared by 1 base and J by 3 bases, with 7 bases between. Germline CDR1 MNHEY, CDR2 SMNVEV (reference sequence). The CDR3 nucleotides are TGTGCCAGCAGTTTATACACAGGCTACGAGCAGTACTTC. As protein: CASSLYTGYEQYF.

This clone was counted a single time. The chain couples TRBV29-1 to TRBJ2-2; D is ambiguous. Germline V gene data show CDR1 as SQVTM and CDR2 as ANQGSEA. CDR3 size: 13 residues. Trimming removed 4 bases from V and 3 bases from J, with 9 bases in between. The CDR3 loop reads CSVGRHDTGELFF. The CDR3 nucleotides read TGCAGCGTTGGTCGACACGACACCGGGGAGCTGTTTTTT.

The chain uses TRBV4-1 and TRBJ2-1; TRBD2 is a possible D gene (5 bases). The V gene lost 0 bases and the J gene lost 7 bases, with 7 bases spanning the gap. The CDR3 covers 13 residues. CDR1 is MGHRA and CDR2 is YSYEKL in the germline V gene. The CDR3 region has the DNA TGCGCCAGCAGCCAAGATGAGGGAAATGAGCAGTTCTTC. It codes for CASSQDEGNEQFF.

The chain has TRBV2 and TRBJ1-5, with TRBD1 identical over 7 bases. CDR3 length equals 14 residues. Germline values: CDR1 SNHLY, CDR2 FYNNEI. The V gene end was trimmed by 3 bases and the J gene end by 6 bases; junction bases not matched to a gene: 5. In DNA form, the CDR3 reads TGTGCCAGCAGTGAGCAGGACAGGCGTCAGCCCCAGCATTTT. Its protein is CASSEQDRRQPQHF.

The V call is TRBV7-8, the J call TRBJ1-2; D is unresolved. The CDR3 length is 14 residues. The V and J ends lost 1 base and 4 bases respectively, with 10 bases between them. From germline, CDR1 is SGHVS and CDR2 FQNEAQ. The CDR3 here is CASSLVRGTYGYTF. Written as DNA, the CDR3 is TGTGCCAGCAGCTTAGTACGGGGTACCTATGGCTACACCTTC.

The V gene is TRBV3-1 (or the pseudogene TRBV3-2), the J gene TRBJ2-7; 10 nucleotides agree with TRBD2. The germline V gene encodes CDR1 LGHDT and CDR2 YNNKEL (reference sequence). With V trimmed by 1 base and J by 1 base, 1 base remained unmatched. CDR3 length: 15 amino acids. The CDR3 coding sequence is TGTGCCAGCAGCCAAGTACTAGCGGGGTCCTACGAGCAGTACTTC. Its protein product is CASSQVLAGSYEQYF.

This sequence joins TRBV27 and TRBJ2-1, with 11 bases identical to TRBD2. With V trimmed by 7 bases and J by 5 bases, 10 bases remained unmatched. This CDR3 spans 16 amino acids. Germline CDR1 and CDR2: MNHEY and SMNVEV (reference sequence). In DNA form, the CDR3 reads TGTGCCAGCATGGGGATAGCTAGCGGGAGGAACAATGAGCAGTTCTTC. Translating gives CASMGIASGRNNEQFF.

The chain has TRBV6-6 and TRBJ2-1, with a weak D call TRBD1 (5 bases). The CDR3 has 15 residues. The germline V gene has CDR1 MNHNY and CDR2 SVGAGI (reference sequence). With 6 bases removed from V and 8 bases from J, the gap between germline ends came to 20 bases. CDR3 bases: TGTGCCAGCAGCCCTGAAACTTGGCAGGGCTATGAGCAGTTCTTC. Its protein is CASSPETWQGYEQFF.

This chain joins TRBV5-1 and TRBJ2-5, with TRBD1 as a possible D gene (5 bases). The germline V gene encodes CDR1 SGHRS and CDR2 YFSETQ. The CDR3 runs to 17 residues. Trimming took 2 bases from V and 3 from J, leaving 20 bases between them. CDR3 DNA sequence: TGCGCCAGCAGCTTAAGGGATCAGGGTCGACCCAAAGAGACCCAGTACTTC. Translated, it gives CASSLRDQGRPKETQYF.

This clone was observed a few times. The chain has TRBV18 and TRBJ2-2; TRBD1 matches at 9 bases. The V gene's germline CDR1 is KGHSH and CDR2 LQKENI. With 3 bases clipped from V and 6 bases from J, the junction kept 5 bases outside the gene matches. CDR3 length equals 15 residues. Here the CDR3 reads CASSPRTGDAGELFF. In DNA, the CDR3 is TGTGCCAGCTCACCTCGGACAGGGGACGCCGGGGAGCTGTTTTTT.

The chain carries TRBV7-2 and TRBJ2-1, with 7 bases that match TRBD2. V gave up 2 bases and J gave up 7 bases; unmatched junction bases: 17. The CDR3 covers 18 residues. Per the germline V gene, CDR1 is SGHTA and CDR2 is FQGNSA. The chain's CDR3 is CASSLTQPLSGQRNEQFF. As DNA, the CDR3 is TGTGCCAGCAGCTTAACCCAACCACTTAGCGGGCAAAGGAATGAGCAGTTCTTC.

There are a few counts of this clone. The chain has TRBV27 and TRBJ1-6; maybe TRBD1 (6 bases). The CDR3 totals 14 residues. Trimming removed 6 bases from V and 4 bases from J, with 10 bases in between. The germline gives CDR1 MNHEY, CDR2 SMNVEV (reference sequence). The CDR3 coding sequence is TGTGCCAGCAGCCGGGACAAATATAATTCACCCCTCCACTTT. This encodes CASSRDKYNSPLHF.